A single sample is the source of the 27 T cell receptor beta chains below, sequenced in a study of cytomegalovirus exposure and HLA in healthy donors. The protocol was immunoSEQ multiplex PCR, while the TCRdb copy is restricted to in-frame clones and leaves out a portion. This table has fewer than 85,000 clones, approximately 90% appearing once. The sample comprised PBMCs. The source of these receptors is a young woman in good health and CMV-seropositive.

CDR3 DNA sequence: TGCGCCAGCAGACGAGGACAGGGGTACAATCAGCCCCAGCATTTT. The encoded protein is CASRRGQGYNQPQHF. V and J are TRBV10-2 and TRBJ1-5; 9 nucleotides line up with TRBD1. The J segment lost 3 bases and the V segment lost 6 bases, leaving 6 bases of the junction unmatched. Germline values: CDR1 WSHSY, CDR2 SAAADI. CDR3 length: 15 residues.

The chain is built from TRBV9 and TRBJ2-3; D is perhaps TRBD1 (5 bases). From germline, CDR1 is SGDLS and CDR2 YYNGEE. CDR3 length equals 14 residues. The V gene lost 3 bases and the J gene lost 3 bases, with 11 bases spanning the gap. The CDR3 nucleotides are TGTGCCAGCAGCGAAAGGGGTGGGACAGATACGCAGTATTTT. Amino acid sequence: CASSERGGTDTQYF.

The chain couples TRBV4-3 to TRBJ1-4; a weak D match, TRBD1 (6 bases). V was trimmed by 7 bases and J by 8 bases, leaving 26 bases between them. CDR1 and CDR2 from the germline V gene are LGHNA and YSLEER. The CDR3 runs to 17 residues. This CDR3 reads CASNPQGRLGRAEKLFF. The DNA of the CDR3 is TGCGCCAGCAACCCTCAGGGGAGACTGGGCAGGGCGGAAAAACTGTTTTTT.

V and J are TRBV15 and TRBJ2-1; 12 bases map to TRBD2. The CDR3 consists of 17 residues. V shed 0 bases and J 9 bases; nucleotides not matched to a gene: 9. The germline V gene has CDR1 LNHNV and CDR2 YYDKDF (reference sequence). DNA for the CDR3: TGTGCCACCAGCAGAGATCGGGCTAGCGGGAGGGCGTCTGAGCAGTTCTTC. It encodes CATSRDRASGRASEQFF.

The chain carries TRBV28 and TRBJ2-1; the match to TRBD1 covers 12 bases. Looked up from germline, CDR1 is MDHEN and CDR2 is SYDVKM. This CDR3 is built from 16 residues. The V segment lost 7 bases and the J segment 15 bases; nucleotides outside the gene matches: 19. The CDR3 DNA is TGTGCCAGCATCGATGCCGGGACAGGGGGCGCGGATTCATCGTTCTTC. Translating it yields CASIDAGTGGADSSFF.

This clone occurred once. CDR3 nucleotides: TGTGCCAGCAGCTTGGATCTATTAGCGGGGGGCTCGATTTACAATGAGCAGTTCTTC. This encodes CASSLDLLAGGSIYNEQFF. The chain uses TRBV5-8 and TRBJ2-1, with 10 bases aligning to TRBD2. J was trimmed by 4 bases and V by 0 bases; bases with no gene match: 13. The CDR3 extends over 19 amino acids. CDR1 and CDR2 (germline): SGHTS, YDEGEE.

The chain uses TRBV18 and TRBJ2-5; 12 nucleotides line up with TRBD1. The V segment lost 3 bases and the J segment 4 bases; nucleotides outside the gene matches: 6. The CDR3 runs to 16 residues. The germline V gene has CDR1 KGHSH and CDR2 LQKENI. As DNA, the CDR3 is TGTGCCAGCTCACCTCCGGGACAGGGGGCAGGAGAGACCCAGTACTTC. This codes for CASSPPGQGAGETQYF.

For the CDR3, the DNA is TGTGCCAGTAGCGGATCTAGCGGGCGCCCTCTCCTCTACAATGAGCAGTTCTTC. Its protein product is CASSGSSGRPLLYNEQFF. This chain connects TRBV19 to TRBJ2-1; TRBD2 agrees at 8 bases. The trim removed 6 bases at V and 3 bases at J, leaving 16 bases unmatched. Germline V gives CDR1 LNHDA, CDR2 SQIVND (reference sequence). The CDR3 has 18 amino acids.

The J gene is TRBJ2-2, the V gene TRBV2; TRBD1 might be the D (5 bases). The CDR3 sequence is 15 residues long. V was pared by 4 bases and J by 4 bases, with 13 bases between. Germline V gene lookup returns CDR1 SNHLY and CDR2 FYNNEI. CDR3 loop: CASSGWGRLTGELFF. The CDR3, as DNA: TGTGCCAGCAGTGGATGGGGCAGACTCACCGGGGAGCTGTTTTTT.

The chain is built from TRBV30 and TRBJ1-1, with TRBD1 matching over 10 bases. With V trimmed by 8 bases and J by 5 bases, 5 bases remained unmatched. Germline V gene lookup returns CDR1 GTSNPN and CDR2 SVGIG (reference sequence). The CDR3 spans 12 residues. As DNA, the CDR3 is TGTGCCGTAGGACAGGGGGGAACTGAAGCTTTCTTT. Its protein product is CAVGQGGTEAFF.

This clone has only a few counts. The chain combines TRBV5-1 with TRBJ1-6; 10 bases are a match to TRBD1. The CDR3 loop spans 15 amino acids. CDR1 is SGHRS and CDR2 is YFSETQ in the germline V gene. With V trimmed by 6 bases and J by 7 bases, 7 bases remained unmatched. The CDR3 loop reads CASTYMGQGNSPLHF. Here the CDR3 DNA reads TGCGCCAGCACCTACATGGGACAGGGGAATTCACCCCTCCACTTT.

Concerning this clone itself: It may be a read error: a sequence one base away is much more abundant. The same CDR3 also results from other DNA sequences found in this sample. The V and J genes are TRBV6-5 and TRBJ2-7; 11 bases map to TRBD2. V dropped 2 bases and J dropped 4; count of bases not matched to a gene: 7. The germline V gene has CDR1 MNHEY and CDR2 SVGAGI. This CDR3 has 16 amino acids. The CDR3 nucleotides read TGTGCCAGCAGTTACACCGGAACTAGCGGGGGATACGAGCAGTACTTC. Its translation: CASSYTGTSGGYEQYF.

The chain has TRBV5-4 and TRBJ2-1; 9 bases are shared with TRBD2. This CDR3 is 14 amino acids long. The J segment lost 4 bases and the V segment lost 4 bases, leaving 3 bases of the junction unmatched. Germline V lookup: CDR1 SGHNT, CDR2 YYREEE (reference sequence). Here the CDR3 reads CASSLAGRYNEQFF. The CDR3 region has the DNA TGTGCCAGCAGCCTAGCGGGAAGATACAATGAGCAGTTCTTC. Based on the CDR3 plus reference TRBV5-4 and TRBJ2-1, the full variable domain is ETGVTQSPTHLIKTRGQQVTLRCSSQSGHNTVSWYQQALGQGPQFIFQYYREEENGRGNFPPRFSGLQFPNYSSELNVNALELDDSALYLCASSLAGRYNEQFFGPGTRLTVL.

V and J are TRBV10-3 and TRBJ2-7, with TRBD2 identical over 11 bases. The J segment lost 5 bases and the V segment lost 10 bases, leaving 4 bases of the junction unmatched. The CDR3 runs 12 residues. Germline loops: CDR1 ENHRY, CDR2 SYGVKD. In nucleotides, the CDR3 is TGTGCCACGACTAGCGGGATACACGAGCAGTACTTC. It encodes CATTSGIHEQYF.

The chain links TRBV27 to TRBJ2-7, with a tentative D call TRBD2 (6 bases). V lost 3 bases, J lost 3 bases, and 6 bases lay in between. Germline CDR1 is MNHEY and CDR2 is SMNVEV (reference sequence). This CDR3 has 12 amino acids. Here the CDR3 reads CASSLGGYEQYF. The CDR3 coding sequence is TGTGCCAGCAGTTTGGGGGGCTACGAGCAGTACTTC.

The V gene is TRBV6-5, the J gene TRBJ1-5; TRBD1 matches at 7 bases. CDR3 length: 14 amino acids. V was clipped by 4 bases and J by 7 bases; unmatched bases: 7. The V gene's germline CDR1 is MNHEY and CDR2 SVGAGI. CDR3 coding DNA: TGTGCCAGCAGTTCACAGGGGAGGTGGCAGCCCCAGCATTTT. Protein product: CASSSQGRWQPQHF.

The rearrangement joins TRBV18 to TRBJ1-2, with D maybe TRBD1 (6 bases). The V end lost 2 bases, the J end lost 1 base, and 11 bases lay between the germline ends. The CDR3 has 15 amino acids. Germline V gives CDR1 KGHSH, CDR2 LQKENI. For the CDR3, the DNA is TGTGCCAGCTCACCATTTGAGGGGGATAACTATGGCTACACCTTC. As protein: CASSPFEGDNYGYTF.

The chain combines TRBV6-5 with TRBJ2-1; TRBD1 aligns across 7 bases. The germline V gene has CDR1 MNHEY and CDR2 SVGAGI. Germline trimming cut 3 bases from V and 6 bases from J; bases unmatched to any gene: 2. The CDR3 length is 13 residues. The CDR3 is CASSYYRGNEQFF. In DNA, the CDR3 is TGTGCCAGCAGTTATTACAGGGGCAATGAGCAGTTCTTC.

This chain joins TRBV5-1 and TRBJ2-7; 13 nucleotides align to TRBD2. With V trimmed by 1 base and J by 5 bases, 9 bases remained unmatched. CDR1 SGHRS and CDR2 YFSETQ come from the germline V gene. The CDR3 length is 17 residues. CDR3 nucleotide sequence: TGCGCCAGCAGCTTGACAGTAACTAGCGGGAGGGCCGACGAGCAGTACTTC. Translated, it gives CASSLTVTSGRADEQYF.

The J gene is TRBJ2-7, the V gene TRBV9; 12 bases line up with TRBD2. CDR1 SGDLS and CDR2 YYNGEE come from the germline V gene. CDR3 length: 15 amino acids. Trimming cost V 3 bases and J 6 bases; bases outside gene matches: 7. CDR3 in DNA: TGTGCCAGCAGCGCCACTAGCGGGGGGTTCGTCGAGCAGTACTTC. Its translation: CASSATSGGFVEQYF.

This clone was observed once. J is TRBJ2-2 and V is TRBV5-5; 10 positions agree with TRBD2. CDR3 length: 16 residues. J was trimmed by 6 bases and V by 4 bases; bases with no gene match: 9. From germline, CDR1 is SGHKS and CDR2 YYEKEE (reference sequence). This CDR3 is CASSILAGQRAGELFF. The CDR3 nucleotides are TGTGCCAGCAGCATACTAGCGGGGCAGAGGGCCGGGGAGCTGTTTTTT.

The V and J genes are TRBV7-2 and TRBJ2-1; 7 positions match TRBD2. The V gene end was trimmed by 1 base and the J gene end by 8 bases; junction bases not matched to a gene: 11. Germline assignment: CDR1 SGHTA and CDR2 FQGNSA. This CDR3 has 16 amino acids. CDR3 region: CASSLVPGLGADEQFF. Written as DNA, the CDR3 is TGTGCCAGCAGCTTAGTCCCTGGACTAGGGGCGGATGAGCAGTTCTTC.

This clone has a single count. This rearrangement joins TRBV15 to TRBJ2-1, with D possibly being TRBD2 (5 bases). CDR1 and CDR2 (germline): LNHNV, YYDKDF (reference sequence). V was trimmed by 1 base and J by 0 bases, leaving 16 bases between them. The CDR3 contains 18 residues. The DNA of the CDR3 is TGTGCCACCAGCAGAGTAGGACTGTCTGAGGGCTCCTACAATGAGCAGTTCTTC. Translated, it gives CATSRVGLSEGSYNEQFF.

The gene calls are TRBV19 and TRBJ1-6; the D gene is possibly TRBD1 (6 bases). V was trimmed by 5 bases and J by 7 bases, leaving 18 bases between them. There are 16 residues in the CDR3. In germline, CDR1 is LNHDA, CDR2 SQIVND (reference sequence). CDR3 in DNA: TGTGCCAGTAGTCAGCTGAGCGGACAGCGAAATTCACCCCTCCACTTT. It codes for CASSQLSGQRNSPLHF.

CDR3 sequence: CASSLGGVANEKLFF. The CDR3, as DNA: TGTGCCAGCAGCTTAGGAGGAGTTGCTAATGAAAAACTGTTTTTT. The chain couples TRBV7-6 to TRBJ1-4; no definite D call. V lost 1 base to trimming and J lost 3 bases, with 9 bases between them. Germline CDR1 is SGHVS and CDR2 is FNYEAQ. There are 15 residues in the CDR3.

This chain connects TRBV18 to TRBJ2-7; possibly TRBD1 for D (6 bases). The CDR3 consists of 14 residues. Trimming cost V 3 bases and J 4 bases, with 13 bases left between them. Germline lookup yields CDR1 KGHSH and CDR2 LQKENI. Written as DNA, the CDR3 is TGTGCCAGCTCACCCAGGACAGAGAAATACGAGCAGTACTTC. Amino acid sequence: CASSPRTEKYEQYF.

The V gene is TRBV9, the J gene TRBJ2-3; TRBD2 matches at 9 bases. V shed 0 bases and J 0 bases; nucleotides not matched to a gene: 8. The CDR3 length is 18 residues. The germline V gene encodes CDR1 SGDLS and CDR2 YYNGEE. The CDR3 here is CASSVGLAVGASTDTQYF. The CDR3 DNA is TGTGCCAGCAGCGTAGGACTAGCGGTCGGGGCTAGCACAGATACGCAGTATTTT.